The 10 T cell receptor beta chains given below trace back to one sample, sequenced in a study of CD8+CD57+ T cells in acquired aplastic anemia. Genomic DNA, serving as template, underwent TCR beta VDJ and CDR3 profiling. Each CDR3 protein gets one entry after TCRdb re-called the reads with MiXCR. The sample holds fewer than 200,000 distinct CDR3 sequences, under 55% seen once. Those patients picked for sequencing had displayed CD8+CD57+ cell expansion on flow cytometry. The sample comprised sorted CD4+, CD8+, or CD8+CD57+ T cells (not recorded which) from PBMCs. Receptor source: a human donor with aplastic anemia.

The genes are TRBV2 and TRBJ2-5; D is undetermined. V lost 6 bases and J lost 4, with 6 bases in between. This CDR3 has 11 residues. Germline-derived CDR1 and CDR2 are SNHLY and FYNNEI. Written as DNA, the CDR3 is TGTGCCAGCAGAGTCAGAGAGACCCAGTACTTC. It specifies CASRVRETQYF.

This clonotype was recorded at least ten times. The chain combines TRBV19 with TRBJ2-3; D tentatively fits TRBD1 or TRBD2 (5 bases each). Trimming removed 5 bases from V and 3 bases from J, with 15 bases in between. CDR3 size: 15 residues. From germline, CDR1 is LNHDA and CDR2 SQIVND (reference sequence). This chain's CDR3 is CASSAGTIMTDTQYF. The CDR3, as DNA: TGTGCCAGTAGTGCAGGGACCATAATGACAGATACGCAGTATTTT.

This clonotype turned up a few times. The chain combines TRBV18 with TRBJ2-7; possibly TRBD1 or TRBD2 for D (5 bases each). CDR1 and CDR2 from the germline V gene are KGHSH and LQKENI. CDR3 length: 14 residues. The V gene lost 2 bases and the J gene lost 6 bases, with 14 bases spanning the gap. The CDR3 sequence: CASSPGTGPLEQYF. The DNA for the CDR3 is TGTGCCAGCTCACCAGGGACCGGGCCCCTCGAGCAGTACTTC.

This clonotype was seen ten or more times. J is TRBJ1-2 and V is TRBV12-3 or TRBV12-4; maybe TRBD1 (5 bases). The CDR3 consists of 13 residues. V was pared by 2 bases and J by 4 bases, with 8 bases between. The CDR3 here is CASSLPGPYGYTF. The CDR3 region has the DNA TGTGCCAGCAGTTTACCAGGGCCCTATGGCTACACCTTC.

This clonotype came up a few times. The chain recombines TRBV10-3 with TRBJ2-7; 7 nucleotides line up with TRBD2. CDR1 ENHRY and CDR2 SYGVKD come from the germline V gene. The V gene end was trimmed by 0 bases and the J gene end by 4 bases; junction bases not matched to a gene: 9. This CDR3 spans 16 amino acids. CDR3 in amino acids: CAISESIRTSVYEQYF. Written as DNA, the CDR3 is TGTGCCATCAGTGAGTCGATTCGGACTAGTGTTTACGAGCAGTACTTC.

This clonotype was recorded at least ten times. V and J are TRBV15 and TRBJ2-1; 8 bases are a match to TRBD2. V shed 5 bases and J 7 bases; nucleotides not matched to a gene: 10. Germline V gene lookup returns CDR1 LNHNV and CDR2 YYDKDF (reference sequence). The CDR3 has 15 amino acids. In DNA form, the CDR3 reads TGTGCCACCAGCTTAAGGACGGGGGGGCGGAATGAGCAGTTCTTC. Encoded protein: CATSLRTGGRNEQFF.

This clonotype was observed a few times. Since a much larger clone is just one base distant, this may be a read error. The CDR3 does not close with the conserved phenylalanine or tryptophan, likely indicating a read error. The rearrangement uses TRBV5-1 and TRBJ2-5; D unresolved. The CDR3 contains 13 residues. Germline V gene lookup returns CDR1 SGHRS and CDR2 YFSETQ. V was clipped by 1 base and J by 3 bases, with 7 bases between them. CDR3 sequence reads: CASSLLSEETQYL. DNA of the CDR3: TGCGCCAGCAGCTTGTTGAGCGAAGAGACCCAGTACCTC.

The chain combines TRBV2 with TRBJ2-7; D is unclear. This CDR3 region has 15 residues. Trimming stripped 7 bases from V and 1 base from J, with 17 bases between. CDR1 and CDR2 (germline): SNHLY, FYNNEI. CDR3 DNA sequence: TGTGCCAGCACCAGTACTGGGCTATTTTCCTACGAGCAGTACTTC. Translated, it gives CASTSTGLFSYEQYF.

V gene TRBV10-1 combines with J gene TRBJ2-7; 9 bases match TRBD1. The V gene's germline CDR1 is WNHNN and CDR2 SYGVQD (reference sequence). With V trimmed by 9 bases and J by 7 bases, 13 bases remained unmatched. CDR3 length equals 14 residues. The CDR3 is CASTPGQGPIEQYF. The CDR3 nucleotides are TGCGCCAGTACGCCGGGACAGGGACCCATAGAGCAGTACTTC.

This clonotype was picked up many times. The chain has TRBV20-1 and TRBJ1-4, with D possibly matching TRBD1 (5 bases). The CDR3 has 15 residues. Germline V lookup: CDR1 DFQATT, CDR2 SNEGSKA (reference sequence). Trimming removed 3 bases from V and 5 bases from J, with 16 bases in between. DNA for the CDR3: TGCAGTGCTAGTAGCCCGAGGGGCCTCAATGAAAAACTGTTTTTT. Its translation is CSASSPRGLNEKLFF.